This T cell receptor beta chain was sequenced in a study of cytomegalovirus exposure and HLA in healthy donors. Germline V gene sequence: CDR1 GTSNPN, CDR2 SVGIG (reference sequence). The V gene end was trimmed by 0 bases and the J gene end by 7 bases; junction bases not matched to a gene: 11. The CDR3 has 18 residues. To note about this clone: Its antigen is not identified.

Study-wide results and caveats: TCR beta chains associated with HLA were, in a later analysis, more clonally expanded than equally common others.

The PCR made use of 60 Vbeta and 13 Jbeta primers. Libraries were prepared by immunoSEQ multiplex PCR; TCRdb keeps only in-frame clonotypes and omits some of them. The repertoire consists of 150,000 to 200,000 clones, with around 80% occurring once and the leading ten covering around 6%. This TCR was recovered from a middle-aged man in good health and CMV-seropositive. The genes are TRBV30 and TRBJ2-2; 13 nucleotides align to TRBD2. The material sequenced was PBMCs. CDR3 coding DNA: TGTGCCTGGAGTGTCCCGGGACTAGCGGGAAGGGCTTTCGGGGAGCTGTTTTTT. This codes for CAWSVPGLAGRAFGELFF.